This T cell receptor beta chain was recorded in a study of tumor-infiltrating lymphocytes in primary liver carcinoma. Concerning this clonotype: What it recognizes is unknown.

The template, roughly 510 ng total RNA, yielded TCR beta cDNA made with a constant-region primer. Libraries for TCR beta were built through three nested multiplex PCR rounds, which together made up a slightly modified ARM-PCR procedure. The first two PCR rounds, approximately 10 cycles each, used TRBV1-TRBV30 forward primers and a C-beta reverse primer. TCRdb re-analysed the multiplex PCR reads in MiXCR, keeping a single row per CDR3 protein. This table has around 100,000 distinct CDR3 sequences, 69% appearing once. Findings of the study overall: Appearing in all five tumor regions was true of only about 7.5-24% of top clones.

Germline values: CDR1 MGHRA, CDR2 YSYEKL. Trimming shortened V by 1 base and J by 8 bases, and 18 bases separated the two germline ends. This CDR3 has 17 amino acids. The tissue used was unsorted bulk material of about 17-33 mg. RNA and DNA were co-extracted from it with the AllPrep DNA/RNA mini kit. The chain is built from TRBV4-1 and TRBJ1-6; no reliable D call. The source of this sequence is a woman in her sixties with primary liver carcinoma and hepatitis B virus infection. The sequenced material came from liver tumor tissue from sampling region 5. Described subset: tumor region T5, tumor centre. The CDR3 nucleotides are TGCGCCAGCAGCCAAGCTAGTGGCGGGCTTTCCTATTCACCCCTCCACTTT. This encodes CASSQASGGLSYSPLHF.